The 21 T cell receptor beta chains below come from one sample, sequenced in a study of CD8+ T cells in alopecia areata. Once RNA had been extracted, it was reverse transcribed into cDNA to act as the sequencing template. Only in-frame clones appear in the TCRdb table, and some are missing; sequencing was by immunoSEQ multiplex PCR. Found here are about 190,000 clones, just under 65% of them singletons; the top ten hold approximately 1.3%. As to treatment: oral pan-JAK inhibitor, 5-10 mg twice daily. The sequences come from CD4+ T cells sorted from blood, collected between weeks 47 and 50, from a patient treated with tofacitinib. These receptors came from a human donor with alopecia areata.

The count of this clone is one. The germline gene is not matched at one end of the junction; a read error may be the cause. This chain connects TRBV7-3 to TRBJ2-5, with 7 bases lining up with TRBD1. The germline gives CDR1 SGHTA, CDR2 FQGTGA. This CDR3 is built from 12 residues. CDR3: CASSLPGQSGNF. The CDR3 nucleotides are TGTGCCAGCAGCTTACCGGGACAGTCGGGTAACTTC.

This clone was seen only a few times. The junction departs from the called germline gene at one end, perhaps through a read error. V gene TRBV7-2 combines with J gene TRBJ2-7, with D possibly called TRBD1 or TRBD2 (5 bases each). In germline, CDR1 is SGHTA, CDR2 FQGNSA. CDR3 length: 14 residues. For the CDR3, the DNA is TGTGCCAGCAGCTTAGCGAGACTATCCCGGGACGCCGTCTTC. Translated, it gives CASSLARLSRDAVF. The whole variable domain, remainder taken from reference TRBV7-2 and TRBJ2-7, is GAGVSQSPSNKVTEKGKDVELRCDPISGHTALYWYRQSLGQGLEFLIYFQGNSAPDKSGLPSDRFSAERTGGSVSTLTIQRTQQEDSAVYLCASSLARLSRDAVFGPGTRLTVT.

This clone was found a few times. CDR3 in DNA: TGCGCCAGCAGTGAGTCGCAGGGTGAAAAACTGTTTTTT. It codes for CASSESQGEKLFF. J is TRBJ1-4 and V is TRBV10-2; D may be TRBD1 (5 bases). There are 13 residues in the CDR3. Germline V gene sequence: CDR1 WSHSY, CDR2 SAAADI. V was pared by 0 bases and J by 7 bases, with 6 bases between.

The J gene is TRBJ2-7, the V gene TRBV2; a weak D match, TRBD1 (6 bases). CDR1 and CDR2 (germline): SNHLY, FYNNEI. This CDR3 contains 13 residues. Trimming took 6 bases from V and 0 from J, leaving 9 bases between them. In DNA, the CDR3 is TGTGCCAGCAGAAGCAGGGGCTCCTACGAGCAGTACTTC. The encoded protein is CASRSRGSYEQYF.

This chain links TRBV10-3 with TRBJ2-6; D unclear. CDR3 size: 16 residues. In germline, CDR1 is ENHRY, CDR2 SYGVKD. Trimming removed 10 bases from V and 0 bases from J, with 16 bases in between. This chain's CDR3 is CATHQDGNSGANVLTF. CDR3 DNA: TGTGCCACCCACCAGGACGGAAACTCTGGGGCCAACGTCCTGACTTTC.

This clone has at least ten counts. The CDR3 DNA follows: TGTGCTAGTGGTTTGGATACCGGGCCGGGGGAGACCCAGTACTTC. It yields the protein CASGLDTGPGETQYF. The V and J genes are TRBV12-5 and TRBJ2-5, with D maybe TRBD2 (5 bases). This CDR3 has 15 residues. Germline CDR1 and CDR2: LGHNT and FRNRAP. Deletions cut 1 base from V and 5 bases from J, with 14 bases between. The whole variable domain, remainder taken from reference TRBV12-5 and TRBJ2-5, is DARVTQTPRHKVTEMGQEVTMRCQPILGHNTVFWYRQTMMQGLELLAYFRNRAPLDDSGMPKDRFSAEMPDATLATLKIQPSEPRDSAVYFCASGLDTGPGETQYFGPGTRLLVL.

The chain couples TRBV25-1 to TRBJ2-7, with no clear D. CDR1 MGHDK and CDR2 SYGVNS come from the germline V gene. Trimming removed 2 bases at V and 9 bases at J, with 17 bases between. The CDR3 consists of 14 residues. The CDR3 coding sequence is TGTGCCAGCAGTGAAAGGGTTGGGCCCACTGGGCAGTACTTC. Translated, it gives CASSERVGPTGQYF.

The chain is built from TRBV30 and TRBJ2-7, with D possibly TRBD1 on 5 matching bases. Germline CDR1 GTSNPN, CDR2 SVGIG (reference sequence). Trimming removed 5 bases at V and 3 bases at J, with 17 bases between. The CDR3 covers 14 residues. The CDR3 nucleotides read TGTGCCTGGCGGGCAAGGGGTCAGAACTACGAGCAGTACTTC. As protein: CAWRARGQNYEQYF.

In this sample, this clone turned up a few times. The chain employs TRBV6-1 and TRBJ2-5; TRBD1 might be the D (5 bases). Deletions cut 3 bases from V and 4 bases from J, with 12 bases between. CDR1 and CDR2 (germline): MNHNS, SASEGT. The CDR3 extends over 14 amino acids. In DNA, the CDR3 is TGTGCCAGCAGTGACGGCAGGGTTGGAGAGACCCAGTACTTC. Its translation: CASSDGRVGETQYF.

The table lists this clone with a few counts. The CDR3 reads CASSPVRGTVQETQYF. CDR3 nucleotide sequence: TGCGCCAGCAGCCCAGTAAGGGGGACAGTACAAGAGACCCAGTACTTC. The chain recombines TRBV4-1 with TRBJ2-5, with 7 bases that match TRBD1. The CDR3 runs to 16 residues. The V segment lost 4 bases and the J segment 2 bases; nucleotides outside the gene matches: 10. Germline-derived CDR1 and CDR2 are MGHRA and YSYEKL.

Remarks on this clone: Within the sample, other DNA sequences also encode this same CDR3. The CDR3 reads CASSIQGPYGYTF. The CDR3 DNA follows: TGTGCCAGTAGTATCCAGGGGCCCTATGGCTACACCTTC. This chain connects TRBV19 to TRBJ1-2; TRBD1 might be the D (6 bases). The CDR3 consists of 13 residues. The V gene's germline CDR1 is LNHDA and CDR2 SQIVND (reference sequence). Deletions cut 3 bases from V and 4 bases from J, with 9 bases between.

This clone showed up just a few times. This specimen includes other DNA sequences encoding the same CDR3. This chain joins TRBV29-1 and TRBJ2-3, with D unresolved. This CDR3 region has 9 residues. Deletions cut 3 bases from V and 6 bases from J, with 1 base between. Germline V CDR1 and CDR2: SQVTM, ANQGSEA. CDR3 nucleotide sequence: TGCAGCGTTGAGGATACGCAGTATTTT. Its protein product is CSVEDTQYF.

The chain joins TRBV6-5 to TRBJ2-2; D is possibly TRBD2 (7 bases). CDR1 and CDR2 from the germline V gene are MNHEY and SVGAGI. V was shortened by 2 bases and J by 4 bases, with 11 bases between the two germline ends. The CDR3 runs 15 residues. The CDR3: CASSYLGGATGELFF. The DNA for the CDR3 is TGTGCCAGCAGTTACCTTGGGGGGGCCACCGGGGAGCTGTTTTTT.

This clone has only a few counts. The chain couples TRBV28 to TRBJ1-5; D unclear. Germline CDR1 MDHEN, CDR2 SYDVKM. V was shortened by 2 bases and J by 5 bases, with 16 bases between the two germline ends. This CDR3 has 16 residues. The CDR3: CASSLSGLKGDQPQHF. The CDR3, as DNA: TGTGCCAGCAGTTTAAGTGGATTGAAGGGAGATCAGCCCCAGCATTTT.

In its sample, this clone was seen once. The chain employs TRBV12-5 and TRBJ2-3, with no clear D. This CDR3 spans 12 amino acids. V dropped 5 bases and J dropped 2 bases, with 5 bases sitting between them. From germline, CDR1 is LGHNT and CDR2 FRNRAP. The CDR3 coding sequence is TGTGCTAGTGGTCCGACCACAGATACGCAGTATTTT. It yields the protein CASGPTTDTQYF.

This clone came up a few times. The rearrangement joins TRBV30 to TRBJ2-7; D possibly uses TRBD1 or TRBD2 (5 bases each). The germline V gene has CDR1 GTSNPN and CDR2 SVGIG (reference sequence). With 5 bases removed from V and 4 bases from J, the gap between germline ends came to 21 bases. The CDR3 covers 15 residues. The DNA for the CDR3 is TGTGCCTGGCGTGCGATGGGACCGCCGTTTTACGAGCAGTACTTC. This codes for CAWRAMGPPFYEQYF.

V and J are TRBV6-1 and TRBJ1-2, with a tentative D call TRBD1 (5 bases). This CDR3 contains 14 residues. Trimming shortened V by 7 bases and J by 4 bases, and 16 bases separated the two germline ends. CDR1 is MNHNS and CDR2 is SASEGT in the germline V gene. CDR3 sequence: CASMEDRGIYGYTF. The CDR3 DNA follows: TGTGCCAGCATGGAAGACCGGGGCATCTATGGCTACACCTTC.

The rearrangement uses TRBV6-5 and TRBJ2-7; the D is unclear. Between the trimmed V and J ends, which lost 7 bases and 2 bases, there was a span of 15 bases. Germline CDR1 and CDR2: MNHEY and SVGAGI. This CDR3 contains 14 residues. CDR3 sequence: CASTDRAGPYEQYF. DNA for the CDR3: TGTGCCAGCACCGATCGAGCAGGTCCCTACGAGCAGTACTTC.

The chain couples TRBV5-1 to TRBJ2-7, with no clear D. V lost 1 base and J 0 bases, leaving 8 bases between the germline ends. The germline CDR1 and CDR2 sequences are SGHRS and YFSETQ. The CDR3 contains 14 residues. The CDR3 sequence: CASSLTVSSYEQYF. The CDR3 DNA reads TGCGCCAGCAGCTTGACAGTTAGCTCCTACGAGCAGTACTTC.

This chain uses TRBV28 with TRBJ2-3, with D hard to call. Germline CDR1 is MDHEN and CDR2 is SYDVKM. The CDR3 has 15 residues. The ends were cut back, 4 bases at V and 6 bases at J, with 17 bases in the middle. Written as DNA, the CDR3 is TGTGCCAGCAGTTCCCGGACGAGGACCCTTGATACGCAGTATTTT. Its translation: CASSSRTRTLDTQYF.

This clone was observed a few times. This sequence joins TRBV5-1 and TRBJ1-1, with a tentative D call TRBD1 (5 bases). This CDR3 is built from 15 residues. Per the germline V gene, CDR1 is SGHRS and CDR2 is YFSETQ. The V end lost 1 base, the J end lost 3 bases, and 13 bases lay between the germline ends. CDR3 sequence reads: CASSLFGQGDTEAFF. The DNA for the CDR3 is TGCGCCAGCAGCTTGTTCGGACAAGGGGACACTGAAGCTTTCTTT.